This TCR beta chain was recorded in a study of PD-L1 blockade in urothelial cancer. Urothelial carcinoma in patients was locally advanced or metastatic. Profiling relied on immunoSEQ multiplex PCR, and the TCRdb table lists in-frame clones only, not all of them. This sample has 90,000 to 120,000 clones; approximately 85% occur once, and the top ten carry 2% to 2.5%. This CDR3 is built from 15 residues. The ends were cut back, 7 bases at V and 2 bases at J, with 14 bases in the middle. Germline lookup yields CDR1 MGHRA and CDR2 YSYEKL. The chain is built from TRBV4-1 and TRBJ2-2; D uncertain. This clonotype originated in a man aged 50-59 years with urothelial cancer. Source: PBMCs, taken around atezolizumab (anti-PD-L1) treatment. The CDR3 nucleotides read TGCGCCAGCACGGGTGAGGCTACCAACACCGGGGAGCTGTTTTTT. Amino acids: CASTGEATNTGELFF.